The rows below give T cell receptor beta chains drawn from one sample of a study of cytotoxic CD8 clonotypes in ibrutinib-treated CLL. Clones were sequenced by immunoSEQ multiplex PCR, and TCRdb holds only the in-frame ones, with some missing. The data hold 55,000 to 60,000 clones, with nearly 55% observed a single time. This material consisted of PBMCs, taken at disease progression, from a patient treated with ibrutinib. These receptor sequences come from a human donor with chronic lymphocytic leukemia. The CDR3 runs from the conserved cysteine through the conserved F or W. A D gene is named only where the DNA matches it firmly.

V: TRBV5-4
D: NA
J: TRBJ2-3
CDR3: CASSLEVRGPDTQYF

V: TRBV11-2
D: NA
J: TRBJ2-7
CDR3: CASSLGTQGFEQYF

V: TRBV2
D: NA
J: TRBJ1-1
CDR3: CASSERETTEAFF

V: TRBV30
D: TRBD2
J: TRBJ2-2
CDR3: CAWTLAGVGTGELFF

V: TRBV28
D: NA
J: TRBJ2-7
CDR3: CATYPDGAYEQYF

V: TRBV27
D: TRBD2
J: TRBJ2-7
CDR3: CASSSDRLARTYEQYF

V: TRBV11-2
D: NA
J: TRBJ1-4
CDR3: CASSSRQALNEKLFF

V: TRBV7-9
D: TRBD1
J: TRBJ2-7
CDR3: CASSPYRRQGTGQGEQYF

V: TRBV6-1
D: NA
J: TRBJ2-7
CDR3: CASSPVVGSGYEQYF

V: TRBV27
D: NA
J: TRBJ1-5
CDR3: CASSLGPSWEPQHF

V: TRBV30
D: TRBD1
J: TRBJ2-1
CDR3: CAWSKIGDSRYYNEQFF

V: TRBV18
D: NA
J: TRBJ2-5
CDR3: CASSNRGETQYF

V: TRBV9
D: NA
J: TRBJ2-5
CDR3: CASSVWTDRQETQYF

V: TRBV7-9
D: NA
J: TRBJ2-7
CDR3: CASSSGPTYEQYF

V: TRBV6-1
D: NA
J: TRBJ2-1
CDR3: CASRPVHEQFF

V: TRBV7-3
D: NA
J: TRBJ1-4
CDR3: CASSLKASGVGEKLFF

V: TRBV2
D: NA
J: TRBJ1-5
CDR3: CASSGGQPQHF

V: TRBV18
D: NA
J: TRBJ2-3
CDR3: CASSPPPSERVGTDTF

V: TRBV7-3
D: NA
J: TRBJ2-7
CDR3: CASSLSYEQYF

V: TRBV4-2
D: TRBD2
J: TRBJ2-7
CDR3: CASSPQAGGPGEQYF

V: TRBV6-5
D: TRBD1
J: TRBJ1-6
CDR3: CASRIQQGVNSPLHF

V: TRBV4-1
D: NA
J: TRBJ1-2
CDR3: CASSQEGGAYYGYTF

V: TRBV6-1
D: NA
J: TRBJ2-5
CDR3: CASSPFRDQYF

V: TRBV11-2
D: NA
J: TRBJ2-2
CDR3: CASGWGTGELFF

V: TRBV6-5
D: NA
J: TRBJ2-3
CDR3: CATLEGAEADTQYF

V: TRBV11-1
D: TRBD1
J: TRBJ2-1
CDR3: CASSRDRGSEQFF

V: TRBV11-2
D: TRBD2
J: TRBJ2-5
CDR3: CASSFQGLAGGNQETQYF

V: TRBV9
D: NA
J: TRBJ2-7
CDR3: CASSVGDGIYYEQYF

V: TRBV4-1
D: TRBD1
J: TRBJ1-2
CDR3: CASSQDLQGQKGYTF

V: TRBV5-6
D: TRBD1
J: TRBJ2-3
CDR3: CASSLVGGFGDTQYF

V: TRBV4-3
D: NA
J: TRBJ2-7
CDR3: CASSQDEWERAFEQYF

V: TRBV7-9
D: NA
J: TRBJ2-1
CDR3: CASSLPLHEQFF

V: TRBV28
D: TRBD1
J: TRBJ2-7
CDR3: CASSLIGTGGDEQYF

V: TRBV6-1
D: NA
J: TRBJ2-2
CDR3: CASITMFGELFF

V: TRBV29-1
D: NA
J: TRBJ1-1
CDR3: CSVVTGGTEAFF

V: TRBV27
D: NA
J: TRBJ2-7
CDR3: CASGVAGLYEQYF

V: TRBV27
D: NA
J: TRBJ2-7
CDR3: CASSRIGGPGSYEQYF

V: TRBV6-1
D: NA
J: TRBJ1-4
CDR3: CASSGLGSANEKLFF

V: TRBV30
D: TRBD1
J: TRBJ2-7
CDR3: CAWETGAGYEQYF

V: TRBV4-3
D: TRBD1
J: TRBJ2-7
CDR3: CASSSHRGAYEQYF

V: TRBV7-2
D: TRBD1
J: TRBJ2-5
CDR3: CASSSRTGNQETQYF